A selection of T cell receptor beta chains follows, all from one sample in a study of T cell responses to AZD1222 COVID-19 vaccine. Measured with immunoSEQ multiplex PCR; TCRdb has only the in-frame clones, and not every one. The sample records some 180,000 clones, nearly 95% being singletons. The source was peripheral blood, collected 28 days after the second AZD1222 dose. These receptors all stem from an adult who received the AZD1222 COVID-19 vaccine. Each CDR3 is given with its conserved first and last residue. The D gene is left open where the match is weak.

j_call	v_call	d_call	cdr3_aa	cdr3_nt
TRBJ1-6	TRBV7-8	NA	CASSLGSANSPLHF	TGTGCCAGCAGCTTGGGGAGTGCAAATTCACCCCTCCACTTT
TRBJ1-1	TRBV29-1	NA	CSVAQTMNTEAFF	TGCAGCGTTGCCCAGACGATGAACACTGAAGCTTTCTTT
TRBJ2-5	TRBV9	NA	CASSLGGQQETQYF	TGTGCCAGCAGCCTCGGGGGACAGCAAGAGACCCAGTACTTC
TRBJ1-2	TRBV7-2	NA	CASSLSFGESYGYTF	TGTGCCAGCAGCTTATCCTTCGGGGAATCCTATGGCTACACCTTC
TRBJ1-2	TRBV6-5	TRBD1	CASSYSRDRGAYTF	TGTGCCAGCAGTTACTCCCGGGACAGGGGTGCCTACACCTTC
TRBJ1-2	TRBV5-8	NA	CASSLAGVSSYTF	TGTGCCAGCAGCTTGGCCGGGGTTTCCTCCTACACCTTC
TRBJ2-7	TRBV7-6	NA	CASSPHGGGFLEQYF	TGTGCCAGCAGCCCCCACGGTGGTGGGTTCCTCGAGCAGTACTTC
TRBJ1-6	TRBV2	NA	CASSEDNSPLHF	TGTGCCAGCAGTGAAGATAATTCACCCCTCCACTTT
TRBJ2-3	TRBV12-3/TRBV12-4	NA	CASSSPTDTQYF	TGTGCCAGCAGTTCCCCAACAGATACGCAGTATTTT
TRBJ2-3	TRBV6-2/TRBV6-3	TRBD1	CASSYGTGWADTQYF	TGTGCCAGCAGTTACGGGACAGGGTGGGCAGATACGCAGTATTTT
TRBJ2-2	TRBV28	TRBD2	CASSGGLVNTGELFF	TGTGCCAGCAGCGGGGGACTAGTGAACACCGGGGAGCTGTTTTTT